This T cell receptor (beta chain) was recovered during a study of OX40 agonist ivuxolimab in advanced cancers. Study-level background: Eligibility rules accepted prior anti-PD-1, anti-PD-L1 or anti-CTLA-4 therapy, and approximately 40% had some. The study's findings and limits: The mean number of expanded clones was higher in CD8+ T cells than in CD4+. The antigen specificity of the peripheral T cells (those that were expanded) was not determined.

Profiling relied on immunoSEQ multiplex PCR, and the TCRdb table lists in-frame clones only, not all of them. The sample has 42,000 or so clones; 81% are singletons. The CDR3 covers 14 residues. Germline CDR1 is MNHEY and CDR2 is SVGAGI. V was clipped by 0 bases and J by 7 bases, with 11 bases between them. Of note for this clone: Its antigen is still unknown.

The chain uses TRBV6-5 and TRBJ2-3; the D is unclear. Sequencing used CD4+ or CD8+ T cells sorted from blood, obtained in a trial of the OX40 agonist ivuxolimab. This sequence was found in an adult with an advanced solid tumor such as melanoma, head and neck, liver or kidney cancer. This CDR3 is CASSYSRAINTQYF. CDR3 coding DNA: TGTGCCAGCAGTTACTCCCGAGCGATTAATACGCAGTATTTT.